The present TCR beta chain was sequenced within a study of OX40 agonist ivuxolimab in advanced cancers. The CDR3 contains 13 residues. V dropped 5 bases and J dropped 7 bases, with 13 bases sitting between them. Germline values: CDR1 SGHNT, CDR2 YYREEE (reference sequence). Profiling relied on immunoSEQ multiplex PCR, and the TCRdb table lists in-frame clones only, not all of them. This sample yields tens of thousands of clones, of which 75% to 90% are seen a single time; 15% to 20% belongs to the top ten. Sequencing was performed on CD4+ or CD8+ T cells sorted from blood, taken in a trial of the OX40 agonist ivuxolimab. The chain is built from TRBV5-4 and TRBJ2-1; a possible D gene is TRBD2 (5 bases). This clonotype originated in an adult with an advanced solid tumor such as melanoma, head and neck, liver or kidney cancer. The CDR3 nucleotides read TGTGCCAGCAGACCTGAACCGGGGAATGAGCAGTTCTTC. Protein product: CASRPEPGNEQFF. Based on the CDR3 plus reference TRBV5-4 and TRBJ2-1, the full variable domain is ETGVTQSPTHLIKTRGQQVTLRCSSQSGHNTVSWYQQALGQGPQFIFQYYREEENGRGNFPPRFSGLQFPNYSSELNVNALELDDSALYLCASRPEPGNEQFFGPGTRLTVL.